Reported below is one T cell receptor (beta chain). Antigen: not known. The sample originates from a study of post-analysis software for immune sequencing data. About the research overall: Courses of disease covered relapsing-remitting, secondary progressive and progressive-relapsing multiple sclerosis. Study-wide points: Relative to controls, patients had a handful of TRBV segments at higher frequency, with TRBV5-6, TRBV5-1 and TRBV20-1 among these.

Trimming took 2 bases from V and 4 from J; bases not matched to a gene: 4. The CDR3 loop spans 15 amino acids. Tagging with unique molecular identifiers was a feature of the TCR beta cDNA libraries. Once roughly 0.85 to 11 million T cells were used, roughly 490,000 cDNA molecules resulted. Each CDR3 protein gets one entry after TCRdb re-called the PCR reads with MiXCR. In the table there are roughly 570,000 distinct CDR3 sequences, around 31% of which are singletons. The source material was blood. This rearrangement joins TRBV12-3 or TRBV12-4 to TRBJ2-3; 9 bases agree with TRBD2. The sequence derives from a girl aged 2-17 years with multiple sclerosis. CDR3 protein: CASSLFSGGSDTQYF. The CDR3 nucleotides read TGTGCCAGCAGTTTATTTAGCGGGGGTTCAGATACGCAGTATTTT.